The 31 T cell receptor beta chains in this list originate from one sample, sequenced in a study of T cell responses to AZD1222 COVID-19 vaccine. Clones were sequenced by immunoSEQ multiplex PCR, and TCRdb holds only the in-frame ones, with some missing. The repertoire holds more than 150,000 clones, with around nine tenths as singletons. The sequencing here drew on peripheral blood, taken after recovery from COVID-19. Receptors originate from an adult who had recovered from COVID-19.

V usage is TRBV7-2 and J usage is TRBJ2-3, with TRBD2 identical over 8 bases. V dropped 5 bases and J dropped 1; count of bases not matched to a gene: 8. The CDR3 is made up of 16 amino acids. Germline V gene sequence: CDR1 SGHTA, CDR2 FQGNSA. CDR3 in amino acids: CASSHGGAYGTDTQYF. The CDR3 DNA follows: TGTGCCAGCAGCCACGGGGGGGCCTACGGCACAGATACGCAGTATTTT.

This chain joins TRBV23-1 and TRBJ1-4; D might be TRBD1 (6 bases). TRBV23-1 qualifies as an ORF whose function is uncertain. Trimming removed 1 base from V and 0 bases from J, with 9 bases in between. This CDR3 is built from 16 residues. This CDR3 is CASSQLRGATNEKLFF. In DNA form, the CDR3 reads TGCGCCAGCAGTCAATTAAGGGGGGCAACTAATGAAAAACTGTTTTTT.

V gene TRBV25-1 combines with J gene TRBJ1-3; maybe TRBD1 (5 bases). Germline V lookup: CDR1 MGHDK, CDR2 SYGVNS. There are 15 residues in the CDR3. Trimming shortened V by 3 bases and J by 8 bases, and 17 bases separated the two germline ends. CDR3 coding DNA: TGTGCCAGCAGTGATTCAAGGGGTTCGGGAGACACCATATATTTT. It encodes CASSDSRGSGDTIYF.

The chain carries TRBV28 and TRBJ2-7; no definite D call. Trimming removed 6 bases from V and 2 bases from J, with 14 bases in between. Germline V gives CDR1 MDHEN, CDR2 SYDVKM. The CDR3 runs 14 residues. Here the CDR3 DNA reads TGTGCCAGCAGATCCACCGGGCGAACCTACGAGCAGTACTTC. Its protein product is CASRSTGRTYEQYF.

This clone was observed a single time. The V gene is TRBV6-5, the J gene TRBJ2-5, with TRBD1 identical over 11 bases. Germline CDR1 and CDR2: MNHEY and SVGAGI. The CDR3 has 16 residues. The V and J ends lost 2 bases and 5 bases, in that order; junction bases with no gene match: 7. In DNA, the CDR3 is TGTGCCAGCAGTTACCTTGGACAGGGGGCATTGGAGACCCAGTACTTC. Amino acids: CASSYLGQGALETQYF.

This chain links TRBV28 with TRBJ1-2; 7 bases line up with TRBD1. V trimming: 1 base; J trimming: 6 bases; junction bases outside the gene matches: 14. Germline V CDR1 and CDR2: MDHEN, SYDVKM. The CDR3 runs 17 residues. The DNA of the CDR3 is TGTGCCAGCAGTTTATTTAGGGGGCCGACAGGGAAGGATGGCTACACCTTC. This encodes CASSLFRGPTGKDGYTF.

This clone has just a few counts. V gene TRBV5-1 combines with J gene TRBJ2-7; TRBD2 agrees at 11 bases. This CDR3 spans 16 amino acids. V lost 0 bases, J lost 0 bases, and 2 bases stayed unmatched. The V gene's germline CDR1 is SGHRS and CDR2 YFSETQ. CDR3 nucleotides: TGCGCCAGCAGCTTGGCTAGCGGGGGGTCCTCCTACGAGCAGTACTTC. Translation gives CASSLASGGSSYEQYF.

CDR3 bases: TGTGCCAGCAGTGAAAGGGGTAGCTGGGATACGCAGTATTTT. Translated, it gives CASSERGSWDTQYF. The rearrangement joins TRBV6-1 to TRBJ2-3; D may be TRBD1 (5 bases). The V gene's germline CDR1 is MNHNS and CDR2 SASEGT. The CDR3 totals 14 residues. V was clipped by 2 bases and J by 6 bases, with 12 bases between them.

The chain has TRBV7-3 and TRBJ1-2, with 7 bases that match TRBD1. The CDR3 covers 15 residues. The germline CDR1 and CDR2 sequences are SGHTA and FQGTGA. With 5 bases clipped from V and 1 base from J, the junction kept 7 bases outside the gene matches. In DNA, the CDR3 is TGTGCCAGCAGCCGGGCGGGGACAGATAACTATGGCTACACCTTC. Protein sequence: CASSRAGTDNYGYTF.

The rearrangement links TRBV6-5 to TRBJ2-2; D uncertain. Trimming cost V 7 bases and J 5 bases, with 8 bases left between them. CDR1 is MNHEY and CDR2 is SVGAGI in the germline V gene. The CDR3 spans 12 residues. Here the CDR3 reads CASISWTGELFF. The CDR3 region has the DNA TGTGCCAGCATCTCGTGGACCGGGGAGCTGTTTTTT.

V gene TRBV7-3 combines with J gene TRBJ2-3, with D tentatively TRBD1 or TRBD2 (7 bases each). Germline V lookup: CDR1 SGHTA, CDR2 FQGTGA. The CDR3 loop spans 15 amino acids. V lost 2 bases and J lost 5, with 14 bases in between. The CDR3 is CASSLGRGRGDTQYF. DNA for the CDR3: TGTGCCAGCAGCTTAGGGAGGGGGCGAGGAGATACGCAGTATTTT.

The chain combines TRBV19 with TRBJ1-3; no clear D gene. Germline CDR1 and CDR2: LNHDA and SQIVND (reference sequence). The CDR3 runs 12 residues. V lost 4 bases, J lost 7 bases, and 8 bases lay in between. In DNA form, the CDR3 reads TGTGCCAGTAGTAGGGCTAGGAACACCATATATTTT. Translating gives CASSRARNTIYF.

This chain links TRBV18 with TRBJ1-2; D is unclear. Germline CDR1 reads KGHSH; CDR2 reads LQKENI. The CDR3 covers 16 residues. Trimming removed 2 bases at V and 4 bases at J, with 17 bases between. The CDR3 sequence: CASSPTPGNFLYGYTF. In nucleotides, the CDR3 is TGTGCCAGCTCACCAACGCCAGGCAACTTCCTCTATGGCTACACCTTC.

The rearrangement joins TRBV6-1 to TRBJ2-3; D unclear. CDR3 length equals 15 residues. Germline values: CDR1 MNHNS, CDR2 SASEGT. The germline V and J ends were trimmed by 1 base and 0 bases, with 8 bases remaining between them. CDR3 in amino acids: CASSEDGISTDTQYF. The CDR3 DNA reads TGTGCCAGCAGTGAAGATGGAATTAGCACAGATACGCAGTATTTT.

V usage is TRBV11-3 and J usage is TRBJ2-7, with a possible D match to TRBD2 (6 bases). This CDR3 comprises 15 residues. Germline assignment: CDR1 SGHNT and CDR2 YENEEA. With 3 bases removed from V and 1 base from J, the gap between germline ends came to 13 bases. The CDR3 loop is CASSLSGRESYEQYF. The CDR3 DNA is TGTGCCAGCAGCTTGTCGGGACGGGAGTCCTACGAGCAGTACTTC.

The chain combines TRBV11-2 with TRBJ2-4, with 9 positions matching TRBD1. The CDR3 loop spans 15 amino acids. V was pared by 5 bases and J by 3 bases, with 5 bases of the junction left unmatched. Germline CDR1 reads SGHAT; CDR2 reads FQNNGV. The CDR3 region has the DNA TGTGCCAGCAGCCAACAGGGGGCGGGCAAAAACATTCAGTACTTC. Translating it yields CASSQQGAGKNIQYF.

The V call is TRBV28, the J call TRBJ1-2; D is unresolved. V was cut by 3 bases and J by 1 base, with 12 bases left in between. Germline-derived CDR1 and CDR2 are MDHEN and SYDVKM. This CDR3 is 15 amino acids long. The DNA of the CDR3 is TGTGCCAGCAGTTTTGTCTCCCCGGGTAACTATGGCTACACCTTC. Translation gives CASSFVSPGNYGYTF.

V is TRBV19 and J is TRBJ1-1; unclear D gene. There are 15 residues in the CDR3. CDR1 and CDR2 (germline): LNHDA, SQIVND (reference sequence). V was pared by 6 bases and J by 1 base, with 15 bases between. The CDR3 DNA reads TGTGCCAGTAGCCCAACCCTCTGGGGGAACACTGAAGCTTTCTTT. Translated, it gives CASSPTLWGNTEAFF.

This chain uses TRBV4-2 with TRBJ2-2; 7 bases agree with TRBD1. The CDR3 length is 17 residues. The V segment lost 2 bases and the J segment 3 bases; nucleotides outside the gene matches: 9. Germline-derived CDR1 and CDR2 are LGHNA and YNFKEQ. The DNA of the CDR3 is TGTGCCAGCAGCCAAATGGGGACAGAATCTTACACCGGGGAGCTGTTTTTT. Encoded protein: CASSQMGTESYTGELFF.

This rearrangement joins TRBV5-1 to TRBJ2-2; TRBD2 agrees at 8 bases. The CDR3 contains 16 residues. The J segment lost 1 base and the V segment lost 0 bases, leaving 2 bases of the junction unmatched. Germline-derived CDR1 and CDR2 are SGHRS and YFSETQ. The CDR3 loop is CASSLVSGRNTGELFF. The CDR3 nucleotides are TGCGCCAGCAGCTTGGTCAGCGGGAGGAACACCGGGGAGCTGTTTTTT.

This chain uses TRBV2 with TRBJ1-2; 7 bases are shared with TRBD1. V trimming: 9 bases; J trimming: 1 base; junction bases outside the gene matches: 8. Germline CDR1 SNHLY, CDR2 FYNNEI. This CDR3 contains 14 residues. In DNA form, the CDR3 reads TGTGCCAGTCGGACCGGGACAGTTAACTATGGCTACACCTTC. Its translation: CASRTGTVNYGYTF.

CDR3 amino acids: CASSPWGSNTEAFF. The CDR3 bases are TGTGCCAGCAGTCCGTGGGGGTCGAACACTGAAGCTTTCTTT. The J gene is TRBJ1-1, the V gene TRBV27; weak D call: TRBD1 (5 bases). Trimming pared 5 bases from V and 1 base from J, leaving 11 bases between. Germline CDR1 reads MNHEY; CDR2 reads SMNVEV (reference sequence). CDR3 size: 14 residues.

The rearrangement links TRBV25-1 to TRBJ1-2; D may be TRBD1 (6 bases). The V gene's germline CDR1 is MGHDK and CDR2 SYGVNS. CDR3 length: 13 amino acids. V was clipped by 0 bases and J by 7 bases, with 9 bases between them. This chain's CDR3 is CASSEYSGAGYTF. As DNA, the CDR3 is TGTGCCAGCAGTGAATATTCGGGGGCTGGCTACACCTTC.

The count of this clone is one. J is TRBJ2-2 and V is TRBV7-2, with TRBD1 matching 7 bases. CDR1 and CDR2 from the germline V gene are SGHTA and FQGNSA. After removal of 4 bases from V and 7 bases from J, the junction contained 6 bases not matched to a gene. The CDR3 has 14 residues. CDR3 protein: CASSSDRVGGELFF. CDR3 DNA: TGTGCCAGCAGCTCCGACAGGGTGGGCGGGGAGCTGTTTTTT.

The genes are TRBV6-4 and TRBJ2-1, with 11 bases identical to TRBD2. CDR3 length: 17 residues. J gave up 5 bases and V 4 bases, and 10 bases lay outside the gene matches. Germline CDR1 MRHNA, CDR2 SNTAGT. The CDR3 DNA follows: TGTGCCAGCAGTGCAGAGGCTAGCGGGAGGTTTAACAATGAGCAGTTCTTC. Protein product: CASSAEASGRFNNEQFF.

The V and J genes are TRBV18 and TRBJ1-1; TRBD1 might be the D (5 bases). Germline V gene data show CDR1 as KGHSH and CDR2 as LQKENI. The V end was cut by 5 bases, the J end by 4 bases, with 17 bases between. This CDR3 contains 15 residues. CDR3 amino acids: CASSEGTPTGTEAFF. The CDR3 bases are TGTGCCAGCTCAGAGGGGACCCCCACCGGCACTGAAGCTTTCTTT.

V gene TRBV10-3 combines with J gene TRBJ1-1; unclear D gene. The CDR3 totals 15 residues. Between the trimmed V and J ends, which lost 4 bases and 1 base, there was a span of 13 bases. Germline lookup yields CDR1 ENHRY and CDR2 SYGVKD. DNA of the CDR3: TGTGCCATCAGTGGTCCCGAGGGTAGGAACACTGAAGCTTTCTTT. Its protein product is CAISGPEGRNTEAFF.

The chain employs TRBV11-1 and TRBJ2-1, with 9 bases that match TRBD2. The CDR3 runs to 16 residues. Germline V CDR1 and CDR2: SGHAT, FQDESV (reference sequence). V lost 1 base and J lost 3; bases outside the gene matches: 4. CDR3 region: CASSLGLAGIYNEQFF. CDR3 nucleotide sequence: TGTGCCAGCAGCTTAGGCCTAGCGGGGATCTACAATGAGCAGTTCTTC.

The CDR3 bases are TGTGCCAGCAGCTTAGTTCCGACTAGCGGGAGAAGGACCCAAGAGACCCAGTACTTC. It encodes CASSLVPTSGRRTQETQYF. V gene TRBV11-2 combines with J gene TRBJ2-5; 12 bases fit TRBD2. The trim removed 1 base at V and 1 base at J, leaving 10 bases unmatched. This CDR3 is built from 19 residues. The V gene's germline CDR1 is SGHAT and CDR2 FQNNGV.

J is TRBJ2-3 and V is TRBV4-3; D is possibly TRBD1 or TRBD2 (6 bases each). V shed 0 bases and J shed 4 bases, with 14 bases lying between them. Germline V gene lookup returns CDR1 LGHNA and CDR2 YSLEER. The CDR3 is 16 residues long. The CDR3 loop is CASSQDKGGPPDTQYF. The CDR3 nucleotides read TGCGCCAGCAGCCAAGATAAAGGGGGGCCCCCAGATACGCAGTATTTT.

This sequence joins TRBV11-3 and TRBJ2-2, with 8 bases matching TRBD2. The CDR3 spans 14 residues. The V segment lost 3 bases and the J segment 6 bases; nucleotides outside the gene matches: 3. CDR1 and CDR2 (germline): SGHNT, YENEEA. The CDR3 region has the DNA TGTGCCAGCAGCTTGTGGCGGGGGGCCGGGGAGCTGTTTTTT. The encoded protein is CASSLWRGAGELFF.